One sample yielded the 30 T cell receptor beta chains listed below, sequenced in a study of T-cell memory formation after mild COVID-19. Each CDR3 protein gets one entry after TCRdb re-called the 5' RACE reads with MiXCR. The sample lists over 130,000 distinct CDR3 sequences; 14% were seen once. Source material: PBMCs or a T cell subset sorted from them (not recorded which). These receptors were taken from an adult woman who had mild COVID-19 (a few samples of this study predate the infection). Cell type and time point are not known.

This clonotype occurred a few times. This chain connects TRBV5-1 to TRBJ2-3; D is unresolved. CDR1 is SGHRS, CDR2 YFSETQ, per germline. The ends were cut back, 4 bases at V and 1 base at J, with 13 bases in the middle. The CDR3 sequence is 15 residues long. The CDR3 reads CASSDQTRGTDTQYF. DNA of the CDR3: TGCGCCAGCAGCGACCAAACGCGTGGCACAGATACGCAGTATTTT.

This clonotype was seen only a few times. This chain links TRBV11-1 with TRBJ1-6; 9 bases align to TRBD1. J gave up 5 bases and V 5 bases, and 1 base lay outside the gene matches. The length of the CDR3 is 14 residues. Germline V gives CDR1 SGHAT, CDR2 FQDESV (reference sequence). The DNA for the CDR3 is TGTGCCAGCAGCCGACAGGGGGATAATTCACCCCTCCACTTT. This encodes CASSRQGDNSPLHF.

The V gene is TRBV25-1, the J gene TRBJ2-7, with 12 nucleotides matching TRBD1. This CDR3 is 13 amino acids long. Germline V CDR1 and CDR2: MGHDK, SYGVNS. With 6 bases clipped from V and 4 bases from J, the junction kept 1 base outside the gene matches. CDR3 nucleotide sequence: TGTGCCAGCAGGGGACAGGGGGCTTACGAGCAGTACTTC. It is translated as CASRGQGAYEQYF.

The rearrangement uses TRBV5-8 and TRBJ1-5; 7 bases are a match to TRBD1. This CDR3 region has 13 residues. The germline V gene has CDR1 SGHTS and CDR2 YDEGEE. The V and J ends lost 7 bases and 5 bases, in that order; junction bases with no gene match: 6. The CDR3 here is CASADREDQPQHF. DNA of the CDR3: TGTGCCAGCGCAGACAGGGAGGATCAGCCCCAGCATTTT.

In its sample, this clonotype was seen a few times. J is TRBJ2-7 and V is TRBV24-1; the match to TRBD2 covers 7 bases. This CDR3 region has 12 residues. Germline V gives CDR1 KGHDR, CDR2 SFDVKD. V shed 7 bases, J shed 7 bases, and the junction held 6 bases outside the gene matches. In DNA, the CDR3 is TGTGCCACCAGGGGCCCCGGGGGGGAGCAGTACTTC. Protein: CATRGPGGEQYF.

V is TRBV12-3 or TRBV12-4 and J is TRBJ1-1; D not resolved. Trimming took 3 bases from V and 1 from J, leaving 15 bases between them. The CDR3 has 16 amino acids. CDR3 sequence: CASSFPWAGGNTEAFF. Written as DNA, the CDR3 is TGTGCCAGCAGTTTCCCTTGGGCAGGTGGGAACACTGAAGCTTTCTTT.

The table lists this clonotype with a count of one. This chain uses TRBV20-1 with TRBJ2-7; TRBD2 might be the D (6 bases). The CDR3 has 14 residues. Trimming took off 3 bases at V and 0 bases at J, with 12 bases between the two ends. Germline CDR1 is DFQATT and CDR2 is SNEGSKA (reference sequence). CDR3 sequence: CSASGLRGSYEQYF. The CDR3 bases are TGCAGTGCTAGTGGTTTGCGGGGCTCCTACGAGCAGTACTTC.

This clonotype showed up just a few times. This chain uses TRBV7-8 with TRBJ2-2; D not certain. The CDR3 is 16 residues long. In germline, CDR1 is SGHVS, CDR2 FQNEAQ. The V end lost 1 base, the J end lost 5 bases, and 14 bases lay between the germline ends. CDR3 DNA sequence: TGTGCCAGCAGCTTAGTTGGGCCCGGGCAGACCGGGGAGCTGTTTTTT. Its translation: CASSLVGPGQTGELFF.

The chain has TRBV4-1 and TRBJ2-2; a weak D match, TRBD2 (5 bases). CDR1 MGHRA and CDR2 YSYEKL come from the germline V gene. This CDR3 is built from 15 residues. Between the trimmed V and J ends, which lost 0 bases and 6 bases, there was a span of 11 bases. The CDR3 nucleotides are TGCGCCAGCAGCCAAGATGAGGGTTCACCCGGGGAGCTGTTTTTT. Translated: CASSQDEGSPGELFF.

This clonotype has more than one count but fewer than ten. This sequence joins TRBV7-2 and TRBJ2-1; maybe TRBD1 (5 bases). Trimming cost V 3 bases and J 8 bases, with 11 bases left between them. The CDR3 is 13 residues long. The germline V gene has CDR1 SGHTA and CDR2 FQGNSA. The CDR3 DNA sequence: TGTGCCAGCAGCTTGCACCTCAGGGATGAGCAGTTCTTC. Translated, it gives CASSLHLRDEQFF.

The genes are TRBV18 and TRBJ2-5, with 8 nucleotides matching TRBD1. From germline, CDR1 is KGHSH and CDR2 LQKENI. With V trimmed by 2 bases and J by 3 bases, 11 bases remained unmatched. CDR3 length: 17 residues. CDR3 region: CASSPKSQPDREETQYF. CDR3 sequence (DNA): TGTGCCAGCTCACCAAAGTCACAACCGGACAGGGAAGAGACCCAGTACTTC.

This clonotype was seen only a few times. The J gene is TRBJ2-7, the V gene TRBV6-2 or TRBV6-3; TRBD2 aligns across 11 bases. The CDR3 runs to 15 residues. Germline trimming cut 5 bases from V and 2 bases from J; bases unmatched to any gene: 5. Germline CDR1 MNHEY, CDR2 SVGEGT. The CDR3 here is CASSTGLAGTYEQYF. In DNA, the CDR3 is TGTGCCAGCAGTACTGGACTAGCGGGTACCTACGAGCAGTACTTC.

CDR3 amino acids: CASSPGGWGPGGYTF. The CDR3 DNA is TGTGCCAGCAGCCCCGGGGGTTGGGGCCCTGGTGGCTACACCTTC. This chain connects TRBV5-6 to TRBJ1-2, with D perhaps TRBD1 (5 bases). V dropped 4 bases and J dropped 7 bases, with 20 bases sitting between them. CDR1 is SGHDT and CDR2 is YYEEEE in the germline V gene. The CDR3 runs to 15 residues.

This sequence joins TRBV5-5 and TRBJ2-7; 11 nucleotides align to TRBD2. With V trimmed by 3 bases and J by 3 bases, 8 bases remained unmatched. The germline V gene has CDR1 SGHKS and CDR2 YYEKEE (reference sequence). The CDR3 has 16 residues. DNA of the CDR3: TGTGCCAGCAGCTCCCCACGACTAGCGGGAAACTACGAGCAGTACTTC. This translates into CASSSPRLAGNYEQYF.

This rearrangement joins TRBV12-3 or TRBV12-4 to TRBJ2-7, with TRBD1 as a possible D gene (6 bases). Deletions cut 1 base from V and 5 bases from J, with 12 bases between. The CDR3 is 14 amino acids. The CDR3 reads CASSLDREKNEQYF. The CDR3 region has the DNA TGTGCCAGCAGTTTAGACAGGGAGAAGAACGAGCAGTACTTC.

This chain joins TRBV4-1 and TRBJ2-1; a possible D gene is TRBD1 (6 bases). Germline V gives CDR1 MGHRA, CDR2 YSYEKL. The CDR3 length is 15 residues. Trimming stripped 5 bases from V and 8 bases from J, with 19 bases between. In DNA form, the CDR3 reads TGCGCCAGCAGCTCGACCCTAGGGCAGGGGCATGAGCAGTTCTTC. This translates into CASSSTLGQGHEQFF.

The chain joins TRBV5-5 to TRBJ2-1, with D perhaps TRBD2 (6 bases). The germline V gene has CDR1 SGHKS and CDR2 YYEKEE (reference sequence). Trimming removed 5 bases at V and 10 bases at J, with 13 bases between. This CDR3 region has 12 residues. The CDR3 DNA follows: TGTGCCAGCAGGTTAGCGGTGTTCGAGCAGTTCTTC. Its protein product is CASRLAVFEQFF.

The rearrangement links TRBV5-6 to TRBJ2-3, with TRBD1 matching over 8 bases. CDR3 length: 17 residues. Germline V lookup: CDR1 SGHDT, CDR2 YYEEEE. Losses at the gene ends were 0 bases for V and 2 bases for J; bases not matched to a gene: 8. Written as DNA, the CDR3 is TGTGCCAGCAGCTTGGGGGAGACAGGGGTGTTCACAGATACGCAGTATTTT. It specifies CASSLGETGVFTDTQYF.

V usage is TRBV10-3 and J usage is TRBJ1-2; D is unclear. Trimming removed 0 bases from V and 0 bases from J, with 8 bases in between. Germline lookup yields CDR1 ENHRY and CDR2 SYGVKD. CDR3 length equals 15 residues. DNA for the CDR3: TGTGCCATCAGTGAGTCGGCCAGCCCTAACTATGGCTACACCTTC. Its protein is CAISESASPNYGYTF.

This clonotype has just a few counts. V gene TRBV5-1 combines with J gene TRBJ2-1, with D unresolved. V was trimmed by 4 bases and J by 4 bases, leaving 9 bases between them. This CDR3 is built from 13 residues. Germline CDR1 reads SGHRS; CDR2 reads YFSETQ. The CDR3 here is CASSPDAYNEQFF. The CDR3 DNA reads TGCGCCAGCAGCCCGGACGCGTACAATGAGCAGTTCTTC. Looking up the rest from reference TRBV5-1 and TRBJ2-1 gives the full variable domain: KAGVTQTPRYLIKTRGQQVTLSCSPISGHRSVSWYQQTPGQGLQFLFEYFSETQRNKGNFPGRFSGRQFSNSRSEMNVSTLELGDSALYLCASSPDAYNEQFFGPGTRLTVL.

The V and J genes are TRBV30 and TRBJ1-1; D gene unclear. The length of the CDR3 is 14 residues. V was pared by 1 base and J by 0 bases, with 9 bases between. Germline CDR1 GTSNPN, CDR2 SVGIG (reference sequence). CDR3: CAWSAYSMNTEAFF. For the CDR3, the DNA is TGTGCCTGGAGTGCGTACAGTATGAACACTGAAGCTTTCTTT.

The chain employs TRBV4-1 and TRBJ2-7; D call uncertain. Germline CDR1 reads MGHRA; CDR2 reads YSYEKL. The CDR3 loop spans 13 amino acids. Deletions cut 0 bases from V and 4 bases from J, with 7 bases between. As DNA, the CDR3 is TGCGCCAGCAGCCAAGATTCCGCTTACGAGCAGTACTTC. It encodes CASSQDSAYEQYF.

This clonotype was detected ten times or more. The chain links TRBV7-6 to TRBJ2-1; 8 nucleotides align to TRBD2. Germline loops: CDR1 SGHVS, CDR2 FNYEAQ. The CDR3 has 17 amino acids. J gave up 8 bases and V 3 bases, and 15 bases lay outside the gene matches. CDR3 coding DNA: TGTGCCAGCAGCTTCCCTGGACTTGCGGGGGGCCCCCATGAGCAGTTCTTC. Translated: CASSFPGLAGGPHEQFF. Combining the CDR3 with reference TRBV7-6 and TRBJ2-1 gives the whole variable domain GAGVSQSPRYKVTKRGQDVALRCDPISGHVSLYWYRQALGQGPEFLTYFNYEAQQDKSGLPNDRFSAERPEGSISTLTIQRTEQRDSAMYRCASSFPGLAGGPHEQFFGPGTRLTVL.

This clonotype was counted only a few times. Relative to the germline gene, one junction end is altered; a read error may explain this. CDR3 sequence: CASILGGKDEKLFF. The CDR3 DNA sequence: TGTGCTAGCATCCTGGGGGGCAAAGATGAAAAACTGTTTTTT. The chain has TRBV7-7 and TRBJ1-4, with D tentatively TRBD1 (6 bases). CDR3 size: 14 residues. Germline V gene sequence: CDR1 SSHAT, CDR2 FNYEAQ (reference sequence).

This chain joins TRBV5-1 and TRBJ2-5; D possibly corresponds to TRBD1 (6 bases). V was pared by 0 bases and J by 5 bases, with 14 bases between. The CDR3 is 15 amino acids. Looked up from germline, CDR1 is SGHRS and CDR2 is YFSETQ. This CDR3 is CASSLVGQFVETQYF. CDR3 nucleotides: TGCGCCAGCAGCTTGGTAGGACAGTTTGTGGAGACCCAGTACTTC.

There are a few counts of this clonotype. V gene TRBV6-6 combines with J gene TRBJ2-7, with D tentatively TRBD1 (5 bases). Germline CDR1 reads MNHNY; CDR2 reads SVGAGI (reference sequence). The CDR3 totals 13 residues. Trimming removed 10 bases from V and 2 bases from J, with 15 bases in between. The CDR3 protein is CATSTGVPYEQYF. The DNA for the CDR3 is TGTGCCACCTCAACAGGTGTGCCCTACGAGCAGTACTTC.

V is TRBV7-6 and J is TRBJ2-1; possible D gene TRBD2, 7 bases. Germline V gene data show CDR1 as SGHVS and CDR2 as FNYEAQ. There are 16 residues in the CDR3. Trimming removed 4 bases at V and 6 bases at J, with 19 bases between. CDR3 sequence (DNA): TGTGCCAGCAGCTGGACGGAGGGGGGGCCTTCCAATGAGCAGTTCTTC. It encodes CASSWTEGGPSNEQFF. Together with reference TRBV7-6 and TRBJ2-1, the CDR3 gives the full variable domain: GAGVSQSPRYKVTKRGQDVALRCDPISGHVSLYWYRQALGQGPEFLTYFNYEAQQDKSGLPNDRFSAERPEGSISTLTIQRTEQRDSAMYRCASSWTEGGPSNEQFFGPGTRLTVL.

This clonotype was detected only a few times. The chain has TRBV29-1 and TRBJ2-1; 7 positions agree with TRBD2. The length of the CDR3 is 16 residues. J was trimmed by 1 base and V by 3 bases; bases with no gene match: 9. Per the germline V gene, CDR1 is SQVTM and CDR2 is ANQGSEA. CDR3 amino acids: CSVEWLADSSYNEQFF. In DNA form, the CDR3 reads TGCAGCGTTGAGTGGCTAGCGGATAGTTCCTACAATGAGCAGTTCTTC.

CDR3 residues: CASSLHPGAEQYF. CDR3 nucleotide sequence: TGTGCCAGCAGCCTACACCCGGGGGCCGAGCAGTACTTC. V and J are TRBV7-6 and TRBJ2-7; possibly TRBD1 or TRBD2 for D (6 bases each). The CDR3 length is 13 residues. The V gene's germline CDR1 is SGHVS and CDR2 FNYEAQ. V shed 5 bases and J shed 6 bases, with 14 bases lying between them.

A few counts support this clonotype. The J gene is TRBJ2-3, the V gene TRBV6-5, with a weak D call TRBD2 (6 bases). CDR1 MNHEY and CDR2 SVGAGI come from the germline V gene. Trimming took off 2 bases at V and 1 base at J, with 13 bases between the two ends. This CDR3 spans 16 amino acids. CDR3 coding DNA: TGTGCCAGCAGTTACCGGGACTCCTTTGGCACAGATACGCAGTATTTT. Its protein product is CASSYRDSFGTDTQYF.